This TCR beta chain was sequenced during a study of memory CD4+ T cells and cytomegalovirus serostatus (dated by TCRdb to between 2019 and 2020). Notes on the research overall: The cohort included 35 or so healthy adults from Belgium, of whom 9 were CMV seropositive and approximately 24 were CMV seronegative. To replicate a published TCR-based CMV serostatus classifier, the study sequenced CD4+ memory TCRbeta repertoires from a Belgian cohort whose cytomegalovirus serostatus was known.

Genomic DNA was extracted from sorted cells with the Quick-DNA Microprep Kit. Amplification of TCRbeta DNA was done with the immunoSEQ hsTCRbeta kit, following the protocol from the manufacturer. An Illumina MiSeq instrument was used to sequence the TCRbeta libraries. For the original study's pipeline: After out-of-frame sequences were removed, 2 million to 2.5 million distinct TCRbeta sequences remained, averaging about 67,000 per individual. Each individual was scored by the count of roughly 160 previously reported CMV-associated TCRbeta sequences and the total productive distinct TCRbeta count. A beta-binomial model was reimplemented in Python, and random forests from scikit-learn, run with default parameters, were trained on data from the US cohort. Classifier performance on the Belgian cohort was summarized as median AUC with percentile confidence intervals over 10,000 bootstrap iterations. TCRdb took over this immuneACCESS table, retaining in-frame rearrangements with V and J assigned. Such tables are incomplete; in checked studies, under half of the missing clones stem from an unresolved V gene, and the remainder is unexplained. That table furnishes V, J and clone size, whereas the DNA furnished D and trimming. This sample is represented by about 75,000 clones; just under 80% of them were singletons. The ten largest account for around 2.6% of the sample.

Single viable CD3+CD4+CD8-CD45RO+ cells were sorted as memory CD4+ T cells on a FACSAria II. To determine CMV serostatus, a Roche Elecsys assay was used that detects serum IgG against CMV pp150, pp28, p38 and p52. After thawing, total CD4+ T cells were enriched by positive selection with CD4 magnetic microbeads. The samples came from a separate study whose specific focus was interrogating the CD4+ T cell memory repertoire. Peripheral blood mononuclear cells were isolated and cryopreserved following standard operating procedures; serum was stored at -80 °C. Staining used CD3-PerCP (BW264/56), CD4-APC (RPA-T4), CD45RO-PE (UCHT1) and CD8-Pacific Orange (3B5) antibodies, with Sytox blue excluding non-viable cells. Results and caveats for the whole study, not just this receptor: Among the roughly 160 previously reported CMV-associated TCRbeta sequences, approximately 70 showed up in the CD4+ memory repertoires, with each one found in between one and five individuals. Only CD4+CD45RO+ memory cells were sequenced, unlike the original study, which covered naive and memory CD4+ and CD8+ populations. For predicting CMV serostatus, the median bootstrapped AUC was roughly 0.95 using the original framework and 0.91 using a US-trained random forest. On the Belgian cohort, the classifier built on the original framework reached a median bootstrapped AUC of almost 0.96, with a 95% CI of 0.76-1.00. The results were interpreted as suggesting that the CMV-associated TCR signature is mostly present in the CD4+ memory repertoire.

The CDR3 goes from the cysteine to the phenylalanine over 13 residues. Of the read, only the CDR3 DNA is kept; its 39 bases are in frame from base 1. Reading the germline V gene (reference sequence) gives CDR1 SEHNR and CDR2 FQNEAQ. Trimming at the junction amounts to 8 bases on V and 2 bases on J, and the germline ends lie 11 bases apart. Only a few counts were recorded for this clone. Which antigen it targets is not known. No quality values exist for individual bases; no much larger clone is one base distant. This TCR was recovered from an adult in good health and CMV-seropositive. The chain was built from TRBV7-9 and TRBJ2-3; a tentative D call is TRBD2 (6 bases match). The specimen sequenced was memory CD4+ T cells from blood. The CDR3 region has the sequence CASRDSHTDTQYF. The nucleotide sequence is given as TGTGCCAGCCGGGACTCGCACACAGATACGCAGTATTTT.